This TCR beta chain stems from a study of response to subunit inactivated influenza vaccine. V dropped 6 bases and J dropped 0; count of bases not matched to a gene: 3. The CDR3 loop spans 14 amino acids. Germline CDR1 MDHEN, CDR2 SYDVKM. Findings and limits, study-wide: The study's authors posited that every seasonal influenza vaccination enlists few new T cells.

TCRdb redid the calling of the RT-PCR reads with MiXCR, one entry per CDR3 protein. This table holds hundreds of thousands of distinct CDR3 sequences, 15% to 17% found once. Comment on this clonotype: Its target is unknown.

The sample consisted of PBMCs from blood, taken 11 to 12 days after vaccination. The chain is built from TRBV28 and TRBJ2-7; 9 bases are a match to TRBD2. The sequence came from a man aged 45-65 years who received an inactivated influenza vaccine. CDR3 in DNA: TGTGCCAGCAGGGGAGCGGGAGGCTCCTACGAGCAGTACTTC. Translating it yields CASRGAGGSYEQYF.